Below, 15 T cell receptor beta chains from the same sample are listed, as sequenced in a study of T-cell reconstitution after alpha-beta-depleted transplantation in children. Construction of the TCRbeta library involved unique molecular identifiers. Via MiXCR, TCRdb re-called the PCR reads, giving one row per CDR3 protein. The sample yields 500,000 to 600,000 distinct CDR3 sequences, 25% to 30% seen once. Sequencing was performed on PBMCs, taken before TCRalphabeta/CD19-depleted stem cell transplant. The receptors derive from a boy younger than two with Wiskott-Aldrich syndrome, due to receive a stem cell transplant.

This clonotype came up a few times. The V and J genes are TRBV7-2 and TRBJ1-6; 10 bases line up with TRBD1. CDR1 and CDR2 from the germline V gene are SGHTA and FQGNSA. After removal of 1 base from V and 10 bases from J, the junction contained 4 bases not matched to a gene. The CDR3 has 15 amino acids. Written as DNA, the CDR3 is TGTGCCAGCAGCTTAGGACAGGGGGCGGGATCACCCCTCCACTTT. Amino acid sequence: CASSLGQGAGSPLHF. Full variable domain (rest looked up from reference TRBV7-2 and TRBJ1-6): GAGVSQSPSNKVTEKGKDVELRCDPISGHTALYWYRQSLGQGLEFLIYFQGNSAPDKSGLPSDRFSAERTGGSVSTLTIQRTQQEDSAVYLCASSLGQGAGSPLHFGNGTRLTVT.

This clonotype occurred a few times. The J gene is TRBJ2-7, the V gene TRBV15; 7 bases fit TRBD2. CDR3 length: 15 amino acids. Germline lookup yields CDR1 LNHNV and CDR2 YYDKDF (reference sequence). J lost 0 bases, V lost 1 base, and 3 bases had no gene match. The CDR3 region is CATSRGTSFSYEQYF. Written as DNA, the CDR3 is TGTGCCACCAGCAGAGGGACTAGTTTCTCCTACGAGCAGTACTTC.

The chain joins TRBV20-1 to TRBJ2-1; 8 nucleotides agree with TRBD2. This CDR3 is 11 amino acids long. The germline gives CDR1 DFQATT, CDR2 SNEGSKA (reference sequence). V was pared by 3 bases and J by 8 bases, with 0 bases of the junction left unmatched. The CDR3, as DNA: TGCAGTGCTAGCGGGAGGGATGAGCAGTTCTTC. Amino acids: CSASGRDEQFF.

This clonotype was picked up a small number of times. DNA for the CDR3: TGTGCCAGTAGCATGGGGGCCGTTGGGGACATTCAGTACTTC. Translation gives CASSMGAVGDIQYF. The chain links TRBV19 to TRBJ2-4; TRBD1 is a possible D gene (6 bases). The V and J ends lost 6 bases and 8 bases respectively, with 17 bases between them. Germline V CDR1 and CDR2: LNHDA, SQIVND (reference sequence). This CDR3 spans 14 amino acids.

This sequence joins TRBV9 and TRBJ2-5; possibly TRBD2 for D (6 bases). In germline, CDR1 is SGDLS, CDR2 YYNGEE. Between the trimmed V and J ends, which lost 4 bases and 7 bases, there was a span of 17 bases. This CDR3 is built from 14 residues. This CDR3 reads CASSQEGFGGTQYF. The CDR3 region has the DNA TGTGCCAGCAGCCAGGAGGGGTTTGGAGGGACCCAGTACTTC.

This chain connects TRBV7-6 to TRBJ2-3, with TRBD2 matching over 9 bases. V lost 3 bases to trimming and J lost 6 bases; unmatched junction nucleotides: 4. CDR3 length equals 14 residues. The germline CDR1 and CDR2 sequences are SGHVS and FNYEAQ. The CDR3 sequence is CASSFSGRWDTQYF. The CDR3 DNA reads as TGTGCCAGCAGCTTTAGCGGGAGATGGGATACGCAGTATTTT. The variable domain in full, with the rest retrieved from reference TRBV7-6 and TRBJ2-3, is GAGVSQSPRYKVTKRGQDVALRCDPISGHVSLYWYRQALGQGPEFLTYFNYEAQQDKSGLPNDRFSAERPEGSISTLTIQRTEQRDSAMYRCASSFSGRWDTQYFGPGTRLTVL.

This clonotype was seen only a few times. The rearrangement uses TRBV7-9 and TRBJ2-1, with 10 bases aligning to TRBD2. Per germline, CDR1 SEHNR and CDR2 FQNEAQ (reference sequence). Trimming cost V 3 bases and J 3 bases; bases outside gene matches: 8. CDR3 size: 17 residues. This chain's CDR3 is CASSFSPLAGDYNEQFF. The CDR3 DNA sequence: TGTGCCAGCAGCTTTTCCCCCCTAGCGGGAGACTACAATGAGCAGTTCTTC. Drawing the rest from reference TRBV7-9 and TRBJ2-1, the complete variable domain is DTGVSQNPRHKITKRGQNVTFRCDPISEHNRLYWYRQTLGQGPEFLTYFQNEAQLEKSRLLSDRFSAERPKGSFSTLEIQRTEQGDSAMYLCASSFSPLAGDYNEQFFGPGTRLTVL.

This clonotype was counted a few times. This chain connects TRBV9 to TRBJ2-1; D call uncertain. CDR1 and CDR2 (germline): SGDLS, YYNGEE. The CDR3 has 11 amino acids. With 0 bases removed from V and 10 bases from J, the gap between germline ends came to 5 bases. This chain's CDR3 is CASSVAGEQFF. CDR3 nucleotides: TGTGCCAGCAGCGTAGCCGGCGAGCAGTTCTTC.

The V and J genes are TRBV4-2 and TRBJ2-4; 10 positions match TRBD1. The trim removed 3 bases at V and 3 bases at J, leaving 5 bases unmatched. Germline V gene sequence: CDR1 LGHNA, CDR2 YNFKEQ. The CDR3 runs 16 residues. CDR3 DNA: TGTGCCAGCAGCCAGGAGGACAGGGGGGTCAAAAACATTCAGTACTTC. Its protein product is CASSQEDRGVKNIQYF.

This clonotype was seen a handful of times. The rearrangement uses TRBV20-1 and TRBJ2-5; the match to TRBD2 covers 14 bases. V lost 5 bases, J lost 4 bases, and 6 bases stayed unmatched. Looked up from germline, CDR1 is DFQATT and CDR2 is SNEGSKA (reference sequence). The CDR3 length is 15 residues. The CDR3 spells CSAHGLAGGGETQYF. The CDR3 DNA reads as TGCAGTGCTCACGGACTAGCGGGAGGTGGAGAGACCCAGTACTTC.

This chain links TRBV6-1 with TRBJ2-1, with 11 bases aligning to TRBD2. This CDR3 spans 15 amino acids. Trimming took 4 bases from V and 5 from J; bases not matched to a gene: 4. Looked up from germline, CDR1 is MNHNS and CDR2 is SASEGT. The CDR3 loop reads CASSGRGLADNEQFF. The DNA of the CDR3 is TGTGCCAGCAGTGGCCGGGGACTAGCGGACAATGAGCAGTTCTTC.

V and J are TRBV27 and TRBJ2-1; 7 bases agree with TRBD2. CDR3 size: 14 residues. From germline, CDR1 is MNHEY and CDR2 SMNVEV (reference sequence). V shed 3 bases, J shed 8 bases, and the junction held 7 bases outside the gene matches. The CDR3 protein is CASSFSPSGHEQFF. DNA of the CDR3: TGTGCCAGCAGTTTTAGCCCTAGCGGACATGAGCAGTTCTTC.

In this sample, this clonotype turned up a few times. This chain joins TRBV27 and TRBJ2-1; 10 nucleotides agree with TRBD2. CDR1 is MNHEY and CDR2 is SMNVEV in the germline V gene (reference sequence). V shed 6 bases, J shed 3 bases, and the junction held 8 bases outside the gene matches. This CDR3 contains 16 residues. The CDR3 sequence is CASSTRTSGNYNEQFF. CDR3 coding DNA: TGTGCCAGCAGCACAAGGACTAGCGGAAACTACAATGAGCAGTTCTTC.

This clonotype was picked up a small number of times. V usage is TRBV5-1 and J usage is TRBJ2-3; no clear D. The CDR3 length is 14 residues. The V end lost 4 bases, the J end lost 4 bases, and 13 bases lay between the germline ends. Per the germline V gene, CDR1 is SGHRS and CDR2 is YFSETQ. The chain's CDR3 is CASSLAIKADTQYF. The DNA of the CDR3 is TGCGCCAGCAGCCTGGCGATAAAGGCAGATACGCAGTATTTT.

In this sample, this clonotype turned up a few times. The chain is built from TRBV5-1 and TRBJ1-1; the match to TRBD1 covers 8 bases. The CDR3 extends over 14 amino acids. Unmatched junction bases numbered 3, after V lost 4 bases and J lost 1 base. The germline V gene encodes CDR1 SGHRS and CDR2 YFSETQ. The CDR3 region is CASSSRGRNTEAFF. DNA of the CDR3: TGCGCCAGCAGCAGCAGGGGGCGGAACACTGAAGCTTTCTTT.